A single sample is the source of the 24 T cell receptor beta chains below, sequenced in a study of T cells after posttransplantation cyclophosphamide. Profiling relied on immunoSEQ multiplex PCR, and the TCRdb table lists in-frame clones only, not all of them. Singletons are absent from the sample, which has several thousand clones. Cyclophosphamide on days +3 and +4 followed busulfan-fludarabine conditioning and a marrow graft. The sequenced sample was PBMCs, obtained after allogeneic stem cell transplant with posttransplant cyclophosphamide. The receptor source for this set is a male patient between 18 and 35 years old who received an allogeneic stem cell transplant from an unrelated donor, was CMV-positive, and had acute and chronic GVHD. Some T cells may be the graft donor's.

This clone was detected many times. The chain combines TRBV7-2 with TRBJ2-3; 13 bases are a match to TRBD2. The V gene end was trimmed by 3 bases and the J gene end by 6 bases; junction bases not matched to a gene: 6. CDR3 size: 16 residues. Germline V CDR1 and CDR2: SGHTA, FQGNSA. The CDR3 protein is CASSFGLAGARDTQYF. The DNA for the CDR3 is TGTGCCAGCAGCTTCGGACTAGCGGGGGCCCGGGATACGCAGTATTTT.

In this sample, this clone turned up many times. The V call is TRBV5-1, the J call TRBJ2-3; D gene ambiguous. V lost 0 bases and J 9 bases, leaving 14 bases between the germline ends. CDR1 is SGHRS, CDR2 YFSETQ, per germline. This CDR3 spans 14 amino acids. CDR3 nucleotides: TGCGCCAGCAGCTTGGCCTTGGCTCCTCTGACGCAGTATTTT. This codes for CASSLALAPLTQYF.

The table lists this clone with many counts. CDR3 nucleotides: TGTGCCAGTAGTATTTGGCCCGGGGACTCCGCCTACGAGCAGTACTTC. It encodes CASSIWPGDSAYEQYF. This chain links TRBV19 with TRBJ2-7; D possibly corresponds to TRBD2 (6 bases). Germline loops: CDR1 LNHDA, CDR2 SQIVND (reference sequence). Trimming cost V 3 bases and J 2 bases, with 17 bases left between them. The CDR3 length is 16 residues.

Many counts were recorded for this clone. The chain couples TRBV27 to TRBJ1-2; D may be TRBD1 (6 bases). V lost 5 bases, J lost 5 bases, and 21 bases lay in between. The CDR3 is made up of 16 amino acids. Germline V gene lookup returns CDR1 MNHEY and CDR2 SMNVEV (reference sequence). The CDR3 protein is CASSPGDITFPYGYTF. In DNA form, the CDR3 reads TGTGCCAGCAGTCCAGGGGACATCACTTTCCCTTATGGCTACACCTTC.

This clone is labeled medium-sized (0.01 to 0.1%). V is TRBV10-3 and J is TRBJ1-1; 7 nucleotides line up with TRBD1. V lost 5 bases and J lost 3; bases outside the gene matches: 3. The CDR3 runs 13 residues. Germline V lookup: CDR1 ENHRY, CDR2 SYGVKD. For the CDR3, the DNA is TGTGCCATCAGTACAGGGGTCGACACTGAAGCTTTCTTT. Translated, it gives CAISTGVDTEAFF.

This clone was seen repeatedly, ten times or more. The rearrangement joins TRBV15 to TRBJ2-2, with D possibly TRBD2 on 6 matching bases. The CDR3 extends over 14 amino acids. Germline-derived CDR1 and CDR2 are LNHNV and YYDKDF (reference sequence). V lost 0 bases to trimming and J lost 5 bases, with 7 bases between them. The chain's CDR3 is CATSRERGTGELFF. DNA of the CDR3: TGTGCCACCAGCAGAGAACGGGGGACCGGGGAGCTGTTTTTT. The full variable domain, with the rest looked up from reference TRBV15 and TRBJ2-2, is DAMVIQNPRYQVTQFGKPVTLSCSQTLNHNVMYWYQQKSSQAPKLLFHYYDKDFNNEADTPDNFQSRRPNTSFCFLDIRSPGLGDTAMYLCATSRERGTGELFFGEGSRLTVL.

This clone appeared many times. The J gene is TRBJ1-2, the V gene TRBV28; 8 nucleotides line up with TRBD1. With 6 bases clipped from V and 4 bases from J, the junction kept 19 bases outside the gene matches. Germline V lookup: CDR1 MDHEN, CDR2 SYDVKM. The CDR3 extends over 18 amino acids. CDR3 bases: TGTGCCAGCAGCACCGACAGAGGGCCAGGGGGCCCTCTCTATGGCTACACCTTC. It yields the protein CASSTDRGPGGPLYGYTF.

In this sample, this clone turned up many times. V gene TRBV2 combines with J gene TRBJ1-1; 7 bases fit TRBD1. J was trimmed by 4 bases and V by 2 bases; bases with no gene match: 7. Germline CDR1 reads SNHLY; CDR2 reads FYNNEI. The CDR3 length is 15 residues. CDR3 DNA sequence: TGTGCCAGCAGTGAACAGACAGGGAGCCCCACTGAAGCTTTCTTT. It yields the protein CASSEQTGSPTEAFF.

This clone was picked up many times. The chain combines TRBV7-6 with TRBJ2-1; maybe TRBD1 (5 bases). The CDR3 extends over 14 amino acids. Trimming removed 5 bases at V and 7 bases at J, with 15 bases between. Germline values: CDR1 SGHVS, CDR2 FNYEAQ. The CDR3 bases are TGTGCCAGCAGCCCTCAAGACAGAAATAATGAGCAGTTCTTC. Its protein is CASSPQDRNNEQFF. Based on the CDR3 plus reference TRBV7-6 and TRBJ2-1, the full variable domain is GAGVSQSPRYKVTKRGQDVALRCDPISGHVSLYWYRQALGQGPEFLTYFNYEAQQDKSGLPNDRFSAERPEGSISTLTIQRTEQRDSAMYRCASSPQDRNNEQFFGPGTRLTVL.

This clone was counted ten times or more. V and J are TRBV27 and TRBJ1-6; 8 positions agree with TRBD1. The CDR3 covers 15 residues. CDR1 is MNHEY, CDR2 SMNVEV, per germline (reference sequence). The V gene end was trimmed by 5 bases and the J gene end by 10 bases; junction bases not matched to a gene: 10. The CDR3 spells CASSPLDRAKSPLHF. CDR3 nucleotides: TGTGCCAGCAGTCCCCTGGACAGGGCAAAGTCACCCCTCCACTTT.

This clone was seen many times. The chain couples TRBV7-2 to TRBJ2-3, with 10 bases that match TRBD2. In germline, CDR1 is SGHTA, CDR2 FQGNSA. This CDR3 is built from 14 residues. Trimming at V came to 5 bases and at J to 12 bases, leaving 11 bases not matched to a gene. The CDR3 DNA is TGTGCCAGCAGCCCCGATAGCGGGGGGTCCCTTCAGTATTTT. Amino acid sequence: CASSPDSGGSLQYF.

By its share, this clone is medium-sized. The chain couples TRBV2 to TRBJ1-4; D might be TRBD1 (5 bases). Looked up from germline, CDR1 is SNHLY and CDR2 is FYNNEI. This CDR3 is built from 16 residues. Trimming took 6 bases from V and 0 from J, leaving 14 bases between them. Here the CDR3 reads CASSLDRETTNEKLFF. In DNA form, the CDR3 reads TGTGCCAGCAGCCTCGACAGAGAAACAACTAATGAAAAACTGTTTTTT.

This clone occurred many times. CDR3 residues: CASSQLGISGNTIYF. CDR3 bases: TGCGCCAGCAGCCAGCTAGGAATCTCTGGAAACACCATATATTTT. The gene calls are TRBV5-1 and TRBJ1-3; D ambiguous. The CDR3 spans 15 residues. The V end was cut by 4 bases, the J end by 0 bases, with 11 bases between. Germline V gene sequence: CDR1 SGHRS, CDR2 YFSETQ.

This clone was observed many times. The chain is built from TRBV4-3 and TRBJ2-5, with 8 bases fitting TRBD2. This CDR3 is 15 amino acids long. V gave up 0 bases and J gave up 6 bases; unmatched junction bases: 6. Per the germline V gene, CDR1 is LGHNA and CDR2 is YSLEER. The CDR3 loop reads CASSQDPLAGQTQYF. CDR3 bases: TGCGCCAGCAGCCAAGATCCCCTAGCGGGTCAGACCCAGTACTTC.

There are many counts of this clone. This chain joins TRBV2 and TRBJ2-7; possibly TRBD1 for D (5 bases). Germline-derived CDR1 and CDR2 are SNHLY and FYNNEI. CDR3 length: 14 amino acids. V was shortened by 5 bases and J by 0 bases, with 11 bases between the two germline ends. The CDR3 region has the DNA TGTGCCAGCAGTTGGGGTCAGGGCTCCTACGAGCAGTACTTC. As protein: CASSWGQGSYEQYF.

In its sample, this clone was seen many times. This chain uses TRBV7-3 with TRBJ2-3, with a possible D match to TRBD2 (7 bases). V was pared by 5 bases and J by 5 bases, with 14 bases between. Per germline, CDR1 SGHTA and CDR2 FQGTGA. The CDR3 is 14 amino acids. The CDR3 DNA is TGTGCCAGCAGCCTCCGGGGGGCTAAAGATACGCAGTATTTT. It specifies CASSLRGAKDTQYF.

This clone came up many times. The V gene is TRBV7-9, the J gene TRBJ2-7; possible D gene TRBD2, 5 bases. V was pared by 1 base and J by 0 bases, with 10 bases between. CDR1 is SEHNR, CDR2 FQNEAQ, per germline (reference sequence). The CDR3 loop spans 15 amino acids. This CDR3 reads CASSLGAGSSYEQYF. For the CDR3, the DNA is TGTGCCAGCAGCTTAGGCGCGGGTAGCTCCTACGAGCAGTACTTC.

In its sample, this clone was seen many times. The V gene is TRBV6-6, the J gene TRBJ2-1; 7 bases match TRBD2. The CDR3 contains 14 residues. The J segment lost 5 bases and the V segment lost 2 bases, leaving 3 bases of the junction unmatched. Per the germline V gene, CDR1 is MNHNY and CDR2 is SVGAGI (reference sequence). For the CDR3, the DNA is TGTGCCAGCAGTTACCGGGCGGGGGACAATGAGCAGTTCTTC. Protein: CASSYRAGDNEQFF.

This clone was recorded a few times. It may be a read error: a sequence one base away is much more abundant. The V and J genes are TRBV30 and TRBJ1-2, with 7 nucleotides matching TRBD1. The CDR3 sequence is 12 residues long. The germline V gene has CDR1 GTSNPN and CDR2 SVGIG (reference sequence). The CDR3: CAWSGDSYGYAF. CDR3 sequence (DNA): TGTGCCTGGAGTGGGGACAGCTATGGCTACGCCTTC. Drawing the rest from reference TRBV30 and TRBJ1-2, the complete variable domain is SQTIHQWPATLVQPVGSPLSLECTVEGTSNPNLYWYRQAAGRGLQLLFYSVGIGQISSEVPQNLSASRPQDRQFILSSKKLLLSDSGFYLCAWSGDSYGYAFGSGTRLTVV.

Ten or more counts support this clone. The chain joins TRBV18 to TRBJ1-1; D gene unclear. Germline CDR1 and CDR2: KGHSH and LQKENI. Trimming shortened V by 5 bases and J by 3 bases, and 16 bases separated the two germline ends. CDR3 size: 15 residues. DNA for the CDR3: TGTGCCAGCTCAACCAGACATCCAGCGGACACTGAAGCTTTCTTT. Translated, it gives CASSTRHPADTEAFF.

Ten or more counts support this clone. The V and J genes are TRBV10-3 and TRBJ2-5; TRBD1 aligns across 8 bases. Germline V lookup: CDR1 ENHRY, CDR2 SYGVKD. CDR3 length equals 13 residues. V trimming: 4 bases; J trimming: 5 bases; junction bases outside the gene matches: 3. In nucleotides, the CDR3 is TGTGCCATCAGTGGACAGGGGATGGAGACCCAGTACTTC. Its protein is CAISGQGMETQYF.

The table lists this clone with many counts. The chain carries TRBV19 and TRBJ1-1; D gene ambiguous. V was trimmed by 5 bases and J by 4 bases, leaving 17 bases between them. Germline loops: CDR1 LNHDA, CDR2 SQIVND (reference sequence). This CDR3 has 15 residues. CDR3 DNA sequence: TGTGCCAGTAGTCCCGGGAGAGGTATCGGCACTGAAGCTTTCTTT. It codes for CASSPGRGIGTEAFF.

Many counts were recorded for this clone. The chain joins TRBV5-4 to TRBJ2-2, with TRBD1 matching 9 bases. From germline, CDR1 is SGHNT and CDR2 YYREEE (reference sequence). Unmatched junction bases numbered 11, after V lost 4 bases and J lost 10 bases. The CDR3 covers 15 residues. The CDR3 region has the DNA TGTGCCAGCAGCATCCGGACAGGGGAGGTGGAGGAGCTGTTTTTT. Its translation is CASSIRTGEVEELFF.

At least ten counts were recorded for this clone. The chain joins TRBV7-2 to TRBJ2-1, with D possibly being TRBD1 (6 bases). Germline CDR1 SGHTA, CDR2 FQGNSA. This CDR3 is 12 amino acids long. Between the trimmed V and J ends, which lost 5 bases and 7 bases, there was a span of 9 bases. CDR3 coding DNA: TGTGCCAGCAGCCGCCAGGGGAATGAGCAGTTCTTC. Protein sequence: CASSRQGNEQFF. The complete variable domain, with remaining parts taken from reference TRBV7-2 and TRBJ2-1, reads GAGVSQSPSNKVTEKGKDVELRCDPISGHTALYWYRQSLGQGLEFLIYFQGNSAPDKSGLPSDRFSAERTGGSVSTLTIQRTQQEDSAVYLCASSRQGNEQFFGPGTRLTVL.